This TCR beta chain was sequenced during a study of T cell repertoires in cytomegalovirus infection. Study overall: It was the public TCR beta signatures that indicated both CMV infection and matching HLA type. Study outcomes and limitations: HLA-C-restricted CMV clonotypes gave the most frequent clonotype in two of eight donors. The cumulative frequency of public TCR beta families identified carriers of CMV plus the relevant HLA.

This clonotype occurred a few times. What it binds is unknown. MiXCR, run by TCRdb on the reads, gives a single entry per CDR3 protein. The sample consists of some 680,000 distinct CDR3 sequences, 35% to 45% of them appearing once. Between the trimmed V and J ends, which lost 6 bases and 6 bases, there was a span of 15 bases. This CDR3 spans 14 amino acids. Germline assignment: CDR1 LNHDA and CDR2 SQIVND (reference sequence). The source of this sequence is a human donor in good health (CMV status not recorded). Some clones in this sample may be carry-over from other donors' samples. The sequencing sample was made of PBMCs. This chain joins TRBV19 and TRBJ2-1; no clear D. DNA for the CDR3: TGTGCCAGTAGCATTGGGTTTCAAGGCAATGAGCAGTTCTTC. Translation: CASSIGFQGNEQFF. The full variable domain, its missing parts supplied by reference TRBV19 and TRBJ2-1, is DGGITQSPKYLFRKEGQNVTLSCEQNLNHDAMYWYRQDPGQGLRLIYYSQIVNDFQKGDIAEGYSVSREKKESFPLTVTSAQKNPTAFYLCASSIGFQGNEQFFGPGTRLTVL.